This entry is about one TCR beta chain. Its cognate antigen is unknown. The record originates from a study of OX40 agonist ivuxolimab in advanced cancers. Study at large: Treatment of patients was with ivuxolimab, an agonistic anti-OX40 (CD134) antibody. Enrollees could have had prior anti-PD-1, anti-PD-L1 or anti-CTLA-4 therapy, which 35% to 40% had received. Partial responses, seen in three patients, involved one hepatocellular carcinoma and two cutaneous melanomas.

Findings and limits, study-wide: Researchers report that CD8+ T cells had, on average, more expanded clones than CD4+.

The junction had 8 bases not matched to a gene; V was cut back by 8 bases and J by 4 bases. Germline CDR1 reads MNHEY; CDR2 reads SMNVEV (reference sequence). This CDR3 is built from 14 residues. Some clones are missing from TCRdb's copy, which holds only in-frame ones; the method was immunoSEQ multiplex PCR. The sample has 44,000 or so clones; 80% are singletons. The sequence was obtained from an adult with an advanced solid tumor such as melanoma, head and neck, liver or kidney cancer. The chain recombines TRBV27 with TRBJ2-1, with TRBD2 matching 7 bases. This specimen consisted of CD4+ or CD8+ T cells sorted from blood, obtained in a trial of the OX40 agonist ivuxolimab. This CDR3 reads CASVKAGFYNEQFF. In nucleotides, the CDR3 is TGTGCCAGCGTAAAAGCGGGATTTTACAATGAGCAGTTCTTC.